This T cell receptor beta chain was recovered during a study of T cell repertoires in cytomegalovirus infection. TCRdb reprocessed the reads with MiXCR, giving one entry per CDR3 protein. The table records fewer than 550,000 distinct CDR3 sequences, approximately 15% of them present only once. Germline values: CDR1 MNHEY, CDR2 SMNVEV (reference sequence). The CDR3 totals 19 residues. The trim removed 5 bases at V and 6 bases at J, leaving 20 bases unmatched. This clonotype was counted ten times or more. This chain joins TRBV27 and TRBJ2-5, with TRBD2 identical over 11 bases. Material: CD8+ T cells from PBMCs. The sequence was obtained from a human donor in good health (CMV status not recorded). Some clones in this sample may be carry-over from other donors' samples. In DNA, the CDR3 is TGTGCCAGCAGTCCCTCGGCTAGCGGGGGGCTTATACGTCCTAAGACCCAGTACTTC. As protein: CASSPSASGGLIRPKTQYF.